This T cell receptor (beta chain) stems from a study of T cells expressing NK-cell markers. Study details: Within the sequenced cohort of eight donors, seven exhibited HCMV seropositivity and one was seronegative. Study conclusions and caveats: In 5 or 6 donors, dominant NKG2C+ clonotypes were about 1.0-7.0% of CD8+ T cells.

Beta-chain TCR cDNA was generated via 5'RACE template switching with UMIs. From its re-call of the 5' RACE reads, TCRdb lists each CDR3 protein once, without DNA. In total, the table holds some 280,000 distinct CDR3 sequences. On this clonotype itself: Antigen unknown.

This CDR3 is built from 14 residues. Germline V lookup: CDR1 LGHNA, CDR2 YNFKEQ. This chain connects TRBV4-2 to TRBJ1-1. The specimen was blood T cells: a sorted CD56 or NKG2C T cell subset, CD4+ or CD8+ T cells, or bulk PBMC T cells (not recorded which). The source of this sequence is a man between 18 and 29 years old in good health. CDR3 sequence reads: CASSPGGFRTEAFF.